This T cell receptor beta chain was retrieved from a study of T cell responses to AZD1222 COVID-19 vaccine. On the study more broadly: Pooling covered second doses at about 4 or about 12 weeks.

TCRdb keeps only in-frame clones here, not all; method: immunoSEQ multiplex PCR. The sample lists under 200,000 clones; roughly 88% were seen once. Broader study findings: A rise in Spike-specific TCR breadth and depth followed two AZD1222 doses.

This CDR3 contains 19 residues. Germline CDR1 reads SGDLS; CDR2 reads YYNGEE. The ends lost 3 bases at V and 0 bases at J; junction bases unmatched: 14. A word on this clone: Its target is unknown.

This clonotype was obtained from an adult in good health. The sequencing used peripheral blood, collected on day 0 of AZD1222 vaccination. V is TRBV9 and J is TRBJ1-4; 7 bases align to TRBD1. The CDR3 sequence is CASSAEGQPGFATNEKLFF. Here the CDR3 DNA reads TGTGCCAGCAGCGCCGAGGGACAGCCCGGATTCGCAACTAATGAAAAACTGTTTTTT.